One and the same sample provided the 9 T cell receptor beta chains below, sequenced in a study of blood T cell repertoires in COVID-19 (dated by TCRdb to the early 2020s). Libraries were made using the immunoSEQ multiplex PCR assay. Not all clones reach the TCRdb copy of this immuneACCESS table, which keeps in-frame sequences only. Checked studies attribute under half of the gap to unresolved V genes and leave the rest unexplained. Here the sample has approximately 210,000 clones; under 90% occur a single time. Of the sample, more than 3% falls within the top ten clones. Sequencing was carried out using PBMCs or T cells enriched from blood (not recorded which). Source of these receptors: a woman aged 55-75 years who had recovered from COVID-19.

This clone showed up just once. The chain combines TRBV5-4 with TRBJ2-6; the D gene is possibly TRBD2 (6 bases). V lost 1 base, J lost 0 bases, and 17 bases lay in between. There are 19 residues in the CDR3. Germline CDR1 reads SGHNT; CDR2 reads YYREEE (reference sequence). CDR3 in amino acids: CASSLSWTKFDSGANVLTF. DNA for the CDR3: TGTGCCAGCAGCTTGAGCTGGACTAAATTTGACTCTGGGGCCAACGTCCTGACTTTC.

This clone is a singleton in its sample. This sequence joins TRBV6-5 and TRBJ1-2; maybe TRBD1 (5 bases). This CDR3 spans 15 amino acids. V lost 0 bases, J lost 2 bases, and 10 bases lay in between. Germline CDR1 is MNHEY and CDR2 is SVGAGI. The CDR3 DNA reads TGTGCCAGCAGTTACTCCAGGGTACCGAACTATGGCTACACCTTC. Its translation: CASSYSRVPNYGYTF.

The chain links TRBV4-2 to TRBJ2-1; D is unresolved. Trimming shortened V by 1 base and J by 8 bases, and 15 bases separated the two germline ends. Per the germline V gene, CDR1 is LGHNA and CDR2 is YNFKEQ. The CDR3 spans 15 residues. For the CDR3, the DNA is TGTGCCAGCAGCCAAGTTGGTCCTAGATCGGATGAGCAGTTCTTC. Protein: CASSQVGPRSDEQFF.

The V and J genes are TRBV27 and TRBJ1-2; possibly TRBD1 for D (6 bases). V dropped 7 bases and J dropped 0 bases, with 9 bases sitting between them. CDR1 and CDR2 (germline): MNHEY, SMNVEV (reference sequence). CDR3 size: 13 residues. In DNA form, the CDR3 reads TGTGCCAGCACCGAGGGGGCTAACTATGGCTACACCTTC. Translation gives CASTEGANYGYTF.

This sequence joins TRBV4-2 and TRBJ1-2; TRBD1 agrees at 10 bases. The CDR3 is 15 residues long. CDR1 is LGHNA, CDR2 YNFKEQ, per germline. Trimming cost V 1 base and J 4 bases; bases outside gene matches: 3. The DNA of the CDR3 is TGTGCCAGCAGCCAAGGGGACAGGGGAAGCTATGGCTACACCTTC. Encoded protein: CASSQGDRGSYGYTF.

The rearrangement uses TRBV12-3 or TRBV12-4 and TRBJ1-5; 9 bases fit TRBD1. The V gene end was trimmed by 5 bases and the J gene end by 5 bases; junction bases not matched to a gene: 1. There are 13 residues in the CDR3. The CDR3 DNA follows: TGTGCCAGCAGTCGGACAGGGGATCAGCCCCAGCATTTT. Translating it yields CASSRTGDQPQHF.

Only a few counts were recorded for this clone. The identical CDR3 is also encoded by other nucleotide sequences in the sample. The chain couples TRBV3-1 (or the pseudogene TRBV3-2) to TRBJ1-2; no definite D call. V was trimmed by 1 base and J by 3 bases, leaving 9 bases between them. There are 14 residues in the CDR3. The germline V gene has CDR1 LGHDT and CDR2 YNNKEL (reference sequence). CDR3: CASSQAGEHYGYTF. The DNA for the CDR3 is TGTGCCAGCAGCCAAGCCGGGGAACACTATGGCTACACCTTC.

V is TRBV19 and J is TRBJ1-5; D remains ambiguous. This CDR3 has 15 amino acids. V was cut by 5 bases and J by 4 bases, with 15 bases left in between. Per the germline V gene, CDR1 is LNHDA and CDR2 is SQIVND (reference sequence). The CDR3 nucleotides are TGTGCCAGTAGTGGTGGAAGGGAGGGAAATCAGCCCCAGCATTTT. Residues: CASSGGREGNQPQHF.

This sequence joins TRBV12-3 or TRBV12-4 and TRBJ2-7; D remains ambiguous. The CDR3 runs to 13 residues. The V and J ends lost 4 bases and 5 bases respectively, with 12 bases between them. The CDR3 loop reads CASSSPGSHEQYF. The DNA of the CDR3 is TGTGCCAGCAGTTCGCCCGGGTCCCACGAGCAGTACTTC.